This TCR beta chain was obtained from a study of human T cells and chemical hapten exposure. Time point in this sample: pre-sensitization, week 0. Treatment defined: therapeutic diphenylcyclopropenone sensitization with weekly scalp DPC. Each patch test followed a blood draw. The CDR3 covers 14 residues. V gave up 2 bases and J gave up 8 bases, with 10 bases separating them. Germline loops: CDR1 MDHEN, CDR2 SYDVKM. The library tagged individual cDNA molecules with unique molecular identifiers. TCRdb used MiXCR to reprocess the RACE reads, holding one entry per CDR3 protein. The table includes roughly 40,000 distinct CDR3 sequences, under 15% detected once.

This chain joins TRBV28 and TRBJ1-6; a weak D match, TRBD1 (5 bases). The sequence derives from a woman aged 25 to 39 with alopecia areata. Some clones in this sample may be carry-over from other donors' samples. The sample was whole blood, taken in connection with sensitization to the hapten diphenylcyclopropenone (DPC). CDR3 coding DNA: TGTGCCAGCAGTTTAGAGCCAGGGTATTCACCCCTCCACTTT. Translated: CASSLEPGYSPLHF.